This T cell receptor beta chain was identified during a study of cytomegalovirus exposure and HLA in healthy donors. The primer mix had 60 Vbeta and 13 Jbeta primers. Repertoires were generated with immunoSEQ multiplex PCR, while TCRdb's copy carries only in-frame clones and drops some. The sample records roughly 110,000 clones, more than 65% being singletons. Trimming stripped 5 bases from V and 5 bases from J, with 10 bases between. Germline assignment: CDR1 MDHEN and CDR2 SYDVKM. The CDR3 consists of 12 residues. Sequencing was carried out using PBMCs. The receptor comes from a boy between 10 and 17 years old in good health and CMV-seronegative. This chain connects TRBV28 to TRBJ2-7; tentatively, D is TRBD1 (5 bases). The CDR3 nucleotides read TGTGCCAGCAGTAAGGGGATCCACGAGCAGTACTTC. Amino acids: CASSKGIHEQYF. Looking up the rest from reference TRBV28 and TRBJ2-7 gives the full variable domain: DVKVTQSSRYLVKRTGEKVFLECVQDMDHENMFWYRQDPGLGLRLIYFSYDVKMKEKGDIPEGYSVSREKKERFSLILESASTNQTSMYLCASSKGIHEQYFGPGTRLTVT.